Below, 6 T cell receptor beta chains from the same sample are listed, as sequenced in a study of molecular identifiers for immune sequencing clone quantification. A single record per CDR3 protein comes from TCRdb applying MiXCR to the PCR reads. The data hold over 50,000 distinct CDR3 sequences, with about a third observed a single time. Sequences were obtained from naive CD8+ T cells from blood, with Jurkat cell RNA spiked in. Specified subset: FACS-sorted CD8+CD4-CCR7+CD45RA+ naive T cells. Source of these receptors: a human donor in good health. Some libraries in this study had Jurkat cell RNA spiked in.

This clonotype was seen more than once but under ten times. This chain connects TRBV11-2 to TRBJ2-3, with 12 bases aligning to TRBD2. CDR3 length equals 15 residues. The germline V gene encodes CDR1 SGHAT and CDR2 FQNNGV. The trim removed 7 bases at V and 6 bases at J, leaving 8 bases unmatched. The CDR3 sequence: CASNGLAGLSDTQYF. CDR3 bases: TGTGCCAGCAACGGACTAGCGGGATTGTCGGATACGCAGTATTTT.

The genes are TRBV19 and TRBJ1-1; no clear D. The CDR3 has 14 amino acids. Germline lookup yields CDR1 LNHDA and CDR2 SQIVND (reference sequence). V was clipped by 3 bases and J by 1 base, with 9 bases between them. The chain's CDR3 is CASSILGPNTEAFF. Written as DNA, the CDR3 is TGTGCCAGTAGTATCCTCGGCCCGAACACTGAAGCTTTCTTT. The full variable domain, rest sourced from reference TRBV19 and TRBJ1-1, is DGGITQSPKYLFRKEGQNVTLSCEQNLNHDAMYWYRQDPGQGLRLIYYSQIVNDFQKGDIAEGYSVSREKKESFPLTVTSAQKNPTAFYLCASSILGPNTEAFFGQGTRLTVV.

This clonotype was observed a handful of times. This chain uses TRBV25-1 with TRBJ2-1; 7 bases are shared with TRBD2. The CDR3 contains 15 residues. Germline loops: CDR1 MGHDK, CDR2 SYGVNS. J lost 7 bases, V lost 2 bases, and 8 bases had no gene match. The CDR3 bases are TGTGCCAGCAGTGAAGTCCGCGGGAGCTTAAATGAGCAGTTCTTC. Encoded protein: CASSEVRGSLNEQFF.

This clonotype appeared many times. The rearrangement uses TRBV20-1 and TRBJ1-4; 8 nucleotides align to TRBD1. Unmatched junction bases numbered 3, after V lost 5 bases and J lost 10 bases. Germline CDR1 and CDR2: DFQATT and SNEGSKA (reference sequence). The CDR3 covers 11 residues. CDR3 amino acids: CSAATGGKLFF. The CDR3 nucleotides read TGCAGTGCTGCAACAGGGGGAAAACTGTTTTTT.

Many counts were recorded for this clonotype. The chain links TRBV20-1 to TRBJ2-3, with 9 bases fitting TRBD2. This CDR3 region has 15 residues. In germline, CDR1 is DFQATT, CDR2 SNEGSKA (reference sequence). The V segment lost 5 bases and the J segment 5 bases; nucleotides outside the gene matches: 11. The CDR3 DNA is TGCAGTGCTCAGCGCGGGGGGGGTACTTTAGATACGCAGTATTTT. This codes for CSAQRGGGTLDTQYF.

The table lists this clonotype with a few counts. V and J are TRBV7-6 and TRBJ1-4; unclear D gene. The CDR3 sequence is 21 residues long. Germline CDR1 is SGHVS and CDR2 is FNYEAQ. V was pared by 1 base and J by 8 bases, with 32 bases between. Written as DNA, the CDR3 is TGTGCCAGCAGCTTAGTCGCCTGGCCGGACGGCCGCCTTGGCAGTGGCGAAAAACTGTTTTTT. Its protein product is CASSLVAWPDGRLGSGEKLFF.